This T cell receptor beta chain was sequenced during a study of shared clonotypes between healthy human individuals (dated by TCRdb to 2019 to 2021). General notes on the study: The cohort comprised two women and a few men aged 18 to 49 years. Per donor, leukapheresis produced somewhere between about 0.9 and 9.5 billion PBMCs. For each donor, CD4 naive and CD4 memory were each run on three plates, CD8 naive on two plates, and CD8 memory on one plate. To estimate repertoire size and how much clonotypes are shared between individuals, the study performed deep sequencing of blood TCR repertoires from five healthy adults. Different laboratories and diverse techniques were used to prepare libraries and sequence TCR repertoires, to increase sequencing depth and limit assay-specific biases.

TCR CDR3 regions were amplified from genomic DNA by multiplex PCR using the deep immunoSEQ assay. For each cell subset, the extracted genomic DNA was distributed evenly across all wells of several immunoSEQ 96-well plates, and each plate served as one replicate. For sorted subsets, each replicate PCR was loaded with about 0.2 ug genomic DNA, equivalent to some 31,000 T cell genomes. Purified libraries were measured with a Qubit 3.0 fluorometer, size-checked on a Bioanalyzer 2100, and measured again with the KAPA Library Quantification kit. A separate single-read 150-cycle Illumina NextSeq 550 flow cell was used to sequence each immunoSEQ 96-well plate. The source study handled its data this way. Because the immunoSEQ output held only junctional sequences and lacked quality scores, the filtering could not match the filtering applied to full-length reads. Sequences were annotated with PyIR, a Python wrapper for IgBLAST v1.9, and V/J genes and CDR3 were assigned using IMGT germline references. Reads were removed for weak V/J assignments (E-value above 1e-6), missing CDR3, stop codons, out-of-frame junctions, or ambiguous translated residues. V3J clonotypes were defined as sequences sharing the same inferred V gene, J gene, and CDR3 amino acid sequence. The percentage overlap between two repertoires was calculated by dividing the number of shared unique clonotypes by the size of the smaller repertoire. RTK rarefaction, the Chao1 estimator, and Recon v2.1 estimates of unobserved clonotypes were used to assess repertoire richness. For all TCRbeta clonotypes obtained by the gDNA method from a few donors, generation probabilities were computed with OLGA. As stored in TCRdb, this immuneACCESS dataset retains in-frame rearrangements with V and J assigned. A fraction of the clones does not appear; measured against another copy, unresolved V genes explain less than half of the discrepancy, and the remainder lacks a known reason. V and J calls and clone size are as listed in that table; D and trimming were resolved from the DNA. The sample yields 2.5 million or so clones; about 92% were counted once. Of the sample, 0.13% to 0.15% falls within the top ten clones.

Broader findings and caveats from the paper: Rarefaction of sorted-subset datasets indicated incomplete sequencing despite the large sequencing depth. Naive subsets generally had larger estimated clonotype richness than memory subsets. Sampling was restricted to blood, and TCR repertoires in tissue are likely to differ from TCR repertoires in blood. The genetic and exposure-history diversity represented was limited by the small number of donors. Compared with non-shared clonotypes, the clonotypes found in all four sorted-subset donors had higher generation probabilities. Approximately 5% of naive CD4, around 4% of naive CD8, 2.3% of memory CD4, and around 0.4% of memory CD8 clonotypes were shared across several donors. Based on pairwise subsampling, the degree of clonotype sharing among donors was expected to be affected by sequencing depth.

A note on this clone: Its antigen has not been determined. Base-call qualities are not available, and no considerably larger clone is one nucleotide away.

Donors were healthy HIV-negative adults with no recently reported acute infections or vaccinations. All donors were Caucasian adults living in Nashville, Tennessee, USA. Magnetic negative selection was used to enrich CD4+ T cells, after which naive cells were positively selected on CD45RA and the negative fraction became the memory subset. After blood collection by leukapheresis, PBMCs were isolated using Ficoll-Histopaque density gradient centrifugation and then cryopreserved in the vapor phase of liquid nitrogen. Purity and quantity of every magnetically sorted T cell population were checked by analytical flow cytometry. Genomic DNA was isolated from every sorted fraction and measured by UV absorbance on a Nanodrop 2000c. The source of this sequence is a man aged 18 to 30 in good health. Material: naive CD4+ T cells sorted from blood. The cell subset or site label, as the study defines it: CD45RA+ positively selected.

The CDR3 region: CASSLPSGTDNSPLHF. The DNA sequence is given as TGTGCCAGCAGCTTACCCTCGGGGACAGACAATTCACCCCTCCACTTT. The rearranged chain carries TRBV7-9 and TRBJ1-6; the junction holds 7 bases that match TRBD1. Counted from cysteine to phenylalanine, this CDR3 has 16 amino acids. Only the CDR3 DNA is retained, 48 bases long and in frame from the first base. Based on the germline V gene (reference sequence), the CDR1 and CDR2 sequences are SEHNR and FQNEAQ. Trimming leaves V shorter by 2 bases and J shorter by 7 bases, with the junction holding 8 bases beyond the gene matches. The CDR3 plus the reference TRBV7-9 and TRBJ1-6 genes for the other parts give the full variable domain: DTGVSQNPRHKITKRGQNVTFRCDPISEHNRLYWYRQTLGQGPEFLTYFQNEAQLEKSRLLSDRFSAERPKGSFSTLEIQRTEQGDSAMYLCASSLPSGTDNSPLHFGNGTRLTVT.